This TCR beta chain was retrieved from a study of low-dose radiotherapy and immunotherapy resistance in tumors. Germline CDR1 and CDR2: SGHRS and YFSETQ. CDR3 length: 13 amino acids. The junction had 4 bases not matched to a gene; V was cut back by 0 bases and J by 9 bases. The time point is: before trial treatment. Donors received a regimen that comprised nivolumab, ipilimumab, aspirin, low-dose cyclophosphamide and low-dose radiotherapy. This clonotype was detected ten times or more. Gene-specific TRAV and TRBV primers were used for first-strand cDNA, covering alpha and beta chains. TCRs were put through about 20 PCR cycles of amplification with Phusion. A constant-region primer and the V-primer adapter served as the primer pair. Through in vitro transcription, the mRNA that had been isolated was amplified. TCRdb analysed the reads with MiXCR anew, one entry per CDR3 protein. The data contain 70,000 to 90,000 distinct CDR3 sequences, roughly a sixth of them singletons.

The chain recombines TRBV5-1 with TRBJ2-7; 9 bases are shared with TRBD1. The clonotype comes from a male donor with prostate cancer. The sample here was PBMCs, taken before treatment. The DNA of the CDR3 is TGCGCCAGCAGCTTGGGGGACAGGGATAGGCAGTACTTC. This translates into CASSLGDRDRQYF.